The 27 T cell receptor beta chains below were found in one sample sequenced in a study of blood T cell repertoires in COVID-19. The assay was immunoSEQ multiplex PCR, and TCRdb's table has in-frame clones only and misses some. Among about 180,000 clones listed, 87% were seen once. Sequencing was performed on PBMCs or T cells enriched from blood (not recorded which). Receptors originate from a human donor with acute COVID-19. The donor label of this sample is uncertain.

J is TRBJ2-5 and V is TRBV5-4; 11 positions agree with TRBD1. The CDR3 extends over 15 amino acids. V gave up 3 bases and J gave up 5 bases; unmatched junction bases: 6. Germline-derived CDR1 and CDR2 are SGHNT and YYREEE (reference sequence). The CDR3: CASSYRDRGYETQYF. The DNA of the CDR3 is TGTGCCAGCAGCTATCGGGACAGGGGGTATGAGACCCAGTACTTC.

The V and J genes are TRBV5-6 and TRBJ2-1; 10 bases are a match to TRBD2. Germline trimming cut 2 bases from V and 5 bases from J; bases unmatched to any gene: 10. The CDR3 is 17 residues long. Germline V gives CDR1 SGHDT, CDR2 YYEEEE. In nucleotides, the CDR3 is TGTGCCAGCAGCTTAGGAAGTGGGACTAGCGAGAACAATGAGCAGTTCTTC. It codes for CASSLGSGTSENNEQFF.

V usage is TRBV4-1 and J usage is TRBJ1-1; no definite D call. With 4 bases removed from V and 1 base from J, the gap between germline ends came to 10 bases. This CDR3 is 14 amino acids long. The germline CDR1 and CDR2 sequences are MGHRA and YSYEKL. CDR3 amino acids: CASSLGPRNTEAFF. The CDR3, as DNA: TGCGCCAGCAGCCTGGGTCCTAGGAACACTGAAGCTTTCTTT.

In this sample, this clone turned up once. The V call is TRBV6-5, the J call TRBJ1-5; TRBD1 matches at 8 bases. The V segment lost 0 bases and the J segment 3 bases; nucleotides outside the gene matches: 4. CDR1 is MNHEY and CDR2 is SVGAGI in the germline V gene. The CDR3 consists of 16 residues. The CDR3 here is CASSYSQGGYNQPQHF. DNA of the CDR3: TGTGCCAGCAGTTACTCACAGGGGGGCTACAATCAGCCCCAGCATTTT.

The CDR3 DNA reads TGTGCCAGCAGCCGTGCAGGCGCCTATAATTCACCCCTCCACTTT. It encodes CASSRAGAYNSPLHF. V gene TRBV11-2 combines with J gene TRBJ1-6; D is ambiguous. Germline CDR1 and CDR2: SGHAT and FQNNGV. V was clipped by 5 bases and J by 2 bases, with 10 bases between them. The CDR3 sequence is 15 residues long.

The V gene is TRBV11-2, the J gene TRBJ1-1; D gene ambiguous. V shed 3 bases and J shed 1 base, with 6 bases lying between them. Looked up from germline, CDR1 is SGHAT and CDR2 is FQNNGV. The CDR3 runs to 13 residues. CDR3 amino acids: CASSFFKNTEAFF. The CDR3 nucleotides are TGTGCCAGCAGCTTTTTCAAGAACACTGAAGCTTTCTTT. Complete variable domain (other parts from reference TRBV11-2 and TRBJ1-1): EAGVAQSPRYKIIEKRQSVAFWCNPISGHATLYWYQQILGQGPKLLIQFQNNGVVDDSQLPKDRFSAERLKGVDSTLKIQPAKLEDSAVYLCASSFFKNTEAFFGQGTRLTVV.

The rearrangement links TRBV2 to TRBJ2-1; TRBD1 agrees at 10 bases. Germline CDR1 is SNHLY and CDR2 is FYNNEI. The CDR3 has 17 amino acids. Trimming removed 4 bases from V and 5 bases from J; junction bases left unmatched: 11. In DNA form, the CDR3 reads TGTGCCAGCAGTGCGGTTTCGGGACAGGGGATAAACAATGAGCAGTTCTTC. It yields the protein CASSAVSGQGINNEQFF.

The chain combines TRBV5-6 with TRBJ1-2, with TRBD1 matching 10 bases. The V and J ends lost 5 bases and 7 bases, in that order; junction bases with no gene match: 11. The CDR3 runs to 15 residues. Germline CDR1 reads SGHDT; CDR2 reads YYEEEE. The CDR3 coding sequence is TGTGCCAGCAGACTTCCGGGACAGGGGAAGGGTGGCTACACCTTC. It specifies CASRLPGQGKGGYTF.

The genes are TRBV7-9 and TRBJ1-6, with TRBD1 matching over 10 bases. Germline values: CDR1 SEHNR, CDR2 FQNEAQ (reference sequence). The ends lost 9 bases at V and 7 bases at J; junction bases unmatched: 6. CDR3 length: 14 residues. The CDR3 coding sequence is TGTGCCAGTACCCTGGGACAGGGGAATTCACCCCTCCACTTT. Its protein is CASTLGQGNSPLHF.

The chain is built from TRBV18 and TRBJ1-6; D is unresolved. This CDR3 spans 15 amino acids. Trimming pared 3 bases from V and 8 bases from J, leaving 14 bases between. The germline gives CDR1 KGHSH, CDR2 LQKENI. The CDR3 loop is CASSPSASADSPLHF. In DNA, the CDR3 is TGTGCCAGCTCACCCTCAGCATCGGCGGATTCACCCCTCCACTTT.

The V gene is TRBV10-2, the J gene TRBJ2-7; a possible D gene is TRBD1 (6 bases). This CDR3 spans 15 amino acids. V was trimmed by 3 bases and J by 1 base, leaving 13 bases between them. From germline, CDR1 is WSHSY and CDR2 SAAADI. In nucleotides, the CDR3 is TGCGCCAGCAGTGATAGGAACAGGGTATCCTACGAGCAGTACTTC. Residues: CASSDRNRVSYEQYF.

The chain has TRBV27 and TRBJ2-7; D possibly corresponds to TRBD1 (5 bases). Looked up from germline, CDR1 is MNHEY and CDR2 is SMNVEV (reference sequence). There are 12 residues in the CDR3. Deletions cut 6 bases from V and 5 bases from J, with 11 bases between. The DNA for the CDR3 is TGTGCCAGCAGCACAGGACCGCACGAGCAGTACTTC. The encoded protein is CASSTGPHEQYF.

V gene TRBV2 combines with J gene TRBJ2-7; TRBD2 agrees at 13 bases. There are 15 residues in the CDR3. Germline CDR1 and CDR2: SNHLY and FYNNEI. With 6 bases clipped from V and 2 bases from J, the junction kept 4 bases outside the gene matches. Here the CDR3 DNA reads TGTGCCAGCAGCGCCGGGACTAGCGGGGCCTACGAGCAGTACTTC. Encoded protein: CASSAGTSGAYEQYF. Together with reference TRBV2 and TRBJ2-7, the CDR3 gives the full variable domain: EPEVTQTPSHQVTQMGQEVILRCVPISNHLYFYWYRQILGQKVEFLVSFYNNEISEKSEIFDDQFSVERPDGSNFTLKIRSTKLEDSAMYFCASSAGTSGAYEQYFGPGTRLTVT.

The chain has TRBV30 and TRBJ2-2, with 9 bases aligning to TRBD2. There are 12 residues in the CDR3. Looked up from germline, CDR1 is GTSNPN and CDR2 is SVGIG (reference sequence). With 1 base clipped from V and 13 bases from J, the junction kept 4 bases outside the gene matches. Here the CDR3 DNA reads TGTGCCTGGAGTGGCGGGAGGGAGTCGCTGTTTTTT. Its translation is CAWSGGRESLFF.

This clone was picked up one time. The genes are TRBV7-2 and TRBJ2-1; 9 bases map to TRBD1. The ends lost 0 bases at V and 1 base at J; junction bases unmatched: 1. The CDR3 length is 16 residues. Germline V gives CDR1 SGHTA, CDR2 FQGNSA. This chain's CDR3 is CASSLAGQGSYNEQFF. As DNA, the CDR3 is TGTGCCAGCAGCTTAGCGGGACAGGGATCCTACAATGAGCAGTTCTTC.

This chain's CDR3 is CASSYPGGIYEQYF. The CDR3 nucleotides read TGTGCCAGCAGTTATCCAGGGGGAATTTACGAGCAGTACTTC. The chain has TRBV6-2 or TRBV6-3 and TRBJ2-7; 7 bases align to TRBD1. This CDR3 contains 14 residues. Germline trimming cut 3 bases from V and 4 bases from J; bases unmatched to any gene: 6. From germline, CDR1 is MNHEY and CDR2 SVGEGT.

This chain connects TRBV5-1 to TRBJ1-5; D gene unclear. CDR1 SGHRS and CDR2 YFSETQ come from the germline V gene. This CDR3 contains 14 residues. V lost 0 bases and J lost 6, with 10 bases in between. The CDR3 here is CASSLDSRRQPQHF. CDR3 nucleotide sequence: TGCGCCAGCAGCTTGGACAGCCGACGTCAGCCCCAGCATTTT.

The V call is TRBV6-1, the J call TRBJ1-2; the D gene is possibly TRBD1 (5 bases). From germline, CDR1 is MNHNS and CDR2 SASEGT. The CDR3 runs 11 residues. V lost 3 bases to trimming and J lost 8 bases, with 7 bases between them. This chain's CDR3 is CASSERDGYTF. The CDR3 bases are TGTGCCAGCAGTGAGCGGGACGGCTACACCTTC.

This rearrangement joins TRBV3-1 (or the pseudogene TRBV3-2) to TRBJ2-2, with TRBD2 matching over 9 bases. This CDR3 comprises 16 residues. The germline V gene encodes CDR1 LGHDT and CDR2 YNNKEL (reference sequence). Trimming took 4 bases from V and 2 from J; bases not matched to a gene: 5. CDR3 DNA sequence: TGTGCCAGCAGCCGCGGCGGGGGGGCCAACACCGGGGAGCTGTTTTTT. Translating it yields CASSRGGGANTGELFF.

Comments on this clone: At the DNA level, this CDR3 is encoded by other sequences in the same sample as well. The gene calls are TRBV7-2 and TRBJ2-3, with unresolved D. Trimming took 4 bases from V and 2 from J, leaving 4 bases between them. This CDR3 has 12 amino acids. Per the germline V gene, CDR1 is SGHTA and CDR2 is FQGNSA. CDR3 sequence: CASSSYTDTQYF. The CDR3 DNA reads TGTGCCAGCAGCTCCTACACAGATACGCAGTATTTT.

This clone was detected only once. The rearrangement links TRBV6-5 to TRBJ2-7; D gene uncertain. Between the trimmed V and J ends, which lost 8 bases and 1 base, there was a span of 9 bases. The CDR3 has 12 residues. Germline loops: CDR1 MNHEY, CDR2 SVGAGI. This CDR3 is CASYSRSYEQYF. CDR3 in DNA: TGTGCCAGCTATAGCCGATCCTACGAGCAGTACTTC.

This chain uses TRBV19 with TRBJ2-1; 9 bases are a match to TRBD2. The CDR3 consists of 15 residues. The junction had 5 bases not matched to a gene; V was cut back by 2 bases and J by 6 bases. The germline gives CDR1 LNHDA, CDR2 SQIVND (reference sequence). The CDR3 protein is CASSISGGNFNEQFF. The CDR3 DNA is TGTGCCAGTAGTATAAGCGGGGGGAACTTCAATGAGCAGTTCTTC.

This clone was seen only once. The V call is TRBV19, the J call TRBJ1-5; 9 nucleotides match TRBD1. The CDR3 covers 17 residues. From germline, CDR1 is LNHDA and CDR2 SQIVND (reference sequence). J was trimmed by 4 bases and V by 5 bases; bases with no gene match: 12. CDR3 region: CASSPLSAGTGNQPQHF. The CDR3 region has the DNA TGTGCCAGTAGTCCACTCTCCGCCGGGACAGGGAATCAGCCCCAGCATTTT.

The chain combines TRBV10-3 with TRBJ1-5, with TRBD1 matching 10 bases. With V trimmed by 6 bases and J by 7 bases, 9 bases remained unmatched. The CDR3 loop spans 15 amino acids. CDR1 is ENHRY, CDR2 SYGVKD, per germline. The CDR3: CAIRSGQGINQPQHF. The CDR3 coding sequence is TGTGCCATCAGATCGGGACAGGGGATAAACCAGCCCCAGCATTTT.

The chain couples TRBV7-9 to TRBJ2-1, with unresolved D. V was cut by 3 bases and J by 6 bases, with 18 bases left in between. CDR1 is SEHNR, CDR2 FQNEAQ, per germline (reference sequence). This CDR3 contains 16 residues. The CDR3 region has the DNA TGTGCCAGCAGCTTCCCTGTTTTCCCTTATCGCAATGAGCAGTTCTTC. This codes for CASSFPVFPYRNEQFF. The complete variable domain, with remaining parts taken from reference TRBV7-9 and TRBJ2-1, reads DTGVSQNPRHKITKRGQNVTFRCDPISEHNRLYWYRQTLGQGPEFLTYFQNEAQLEKSRLLSDRFSAERPKGSFSTLEIQRTEQGDSAMYLCASSFPVFPYRNEQFFGPGTRLTVL.

The chain combines TRBV28 with TRBJ2-3, with D possibly being TRBD2 (7 bases). CDR1 MDHEN and CDR2 SYDVKM come from the germline V gene. The CDR3 has 17 amino acids. The germline V and J ends were trimmed by 3 bases and 0 bases, with 16 bases remaining between them. This chain's CDR3 is CASSFPRGGQSTDTQYF. CDR3 in DNA: TGTGCCAGCAGTTTCCCCCGCGGGGGCCAAAGCACAGATACGCAGTATTTT.

The V and J genes are TRBV18 and TRBJ2-3; D call uncertain. Trimming pared 1 base from V and 2 bases from J, leaving 7 bases between. Germline CDR1 and CDR2: KGHSH and LQKENI. CDR3 length: 14 amino acids. Here the CDR3 reads CASSPLINTDTQYF. DNA for the CDR3: TGTGCCAGCTCACCACTAATTAACACAGATACGCAGTATTTT.